This TCR beta chain came from a study of cytomegalovirus exposure and HLA in healthy donors. Study results and caveats: Generally TCR sequences proved uncommon, though certain public TCRs appeared in numerous donors. Investigators reported 150 to 200 TCR beta chains as tied to cytomegalovirus. Productive status was seen about 90% or about 30% of the time for most TCR beta V segments in an earlier analysis.

CDR1 is SGHAT and CDR2 is FQNNGV in the germline V gene. V dropped 8 bases and J dropped 8; count of bases not matched to a gene: 10. The CDR3 covers 13 residues. The PCR was carried out with 60 Vbeta primers and 13 Jbeta primers. Clones were read by immunoSEQ multiplex PCR, and TCRdb kept only the in-frame ones, dropping some. There are 93,000 or so clones in the sample; roughly three quarters occur only once, and around a tenth lies in the top ten. The table lists this clone with a few counts. Antigen specificity is unknown. V and J are TRBV11-2 and TRBJ2-5; 8 nucleotides align to TRBD2. This receptor was identified in a woman between 18 and 29 years old in good health and CMV-seropositive. The sequencing input was PBMCs. In nucleotides, the CDR3 is TGTGCCAGCCGGCGGCTAGCGGGCCCCACCCAGTACTTC. Translation gives CASRRLAGPTQYF.